These 5 T cell receptor beta chains were all obtained from the same sample, sequenced in a study of Ad26.COV2.S vaccination and SARS-CoV-2 variants (dated by TCRdb to the early 2020s). The library was obtained by the immunoSEQ multiplex PCR assay. Held by TCRdb, this immuneACCESS table contains in-frame sequences only and omits some clones. Under half of the omission traces to an unresolved V gene where checked; the cause of the rest is unknown. The sample table lists 380,000 or so clones, about 83% of them with a count of one. The ten top clones hold around 7% of the sample. In light of the paper, this sample's treatment or condition label describes: around 19 received Ad26.COV2.S at low or high dose, single or two shots; about 5 received placebo; per-sample allocation not given. For vaccine and placebo recipients, the sequenced repertoires came from samples collected on day 63 after the first injection.

Sequenced material: peripheral blood, taken in a trial of Ad26.COV2.S vaccine versus placebo. The source is a person between 18 and 60 years old who received the Ad26.COV2.S COVID-19 vaccine or a placebo.

This clone came up once. This chain links TRBV27 with TRBJ2-3; D ambiguous. The germline CDR1 and CDR2 sequences are MNHEY and SMNVEV (reference sequence). With 6 bases removed from V and 0 bases from J, the gap between germline ends came to 10 bases. The CDR3 loop spans 14 amino acids. CDR3: CASRIIGSTDTQYF. The CDR3 bases are TGTGCCAGCAGAATCATAGGGAGCACAGATACGCAGTATTTT.

The V and J genes are TRBV7-9 and TRBJ2-1; TRBD2 aligns across 14 bases. Germline V CDR1 and CDR2: SEHNR, FQNEAQ (reference sequence). This CDR3 spans 17 amino acids. With V trimmed by 4 bases and J by 8 bases, 10 bases remained unmatched. The CDR3 nucleotides read TGTGCCAGCAGCTGGGGACTAGCGGGGGTAGTGGTTGATGAGCAGTTCTTC. Translating it yields CASSWGLAGVVVDEQFF.

This clone was detected once. The chain recombines TRBV7-2 with TRBJ1-4; tentative D call: TRBD1 (5 bases). The CDR3 covers 16 residues. The ends were cut back, 2 bases at V and 8 bases at J, with 18 bases in the middle. Germline V gives CDR1 SGHTA, CDR2 FQGNSA. CDR3 sequence: CASSLFLGRGFEKLFF. The CDR3 coding sequence is TGTGCCAGCAGCTTATTCCTCGGTAGGGGTTTCGAAAAACTGTTTTTT. Using reference TRBV7-2 and TRBJ1-4 for the parts outside the CDR3, the full variable domain is GAGVSQSPSNKVTEKGKDVELRCDPISGHTALYWYRQSLGQGLEFLIYFQGNSAPDKSGLPSDRFSAERTGGSVSTLTIQRTQQEDSAVYLCASSLFLGRGFEKLFFGSGTQLSVL.

This sequence joins TRBV24-1 and TRBJ2-1; TRBD2 might be the D (7 bases). This CDR3 is 13 amino acids long. Trimming shortened V by 9 bases and J by 7 bases, and 15 bases separated the two germline ends. Germline CDR1 KGHDR, CDR2 SFDVKD. The CDR3 here is CATGGGSRNEQFF. The CDR3 region has the DNA TGTGCCACCGGGGGGGGCTCGAGAAATGAGCAGTTCTTC.

To note about this clone: Given a much more abundant clone one base away, this may be a read error. The V and J genes are TRBV2 and TRBJ2-3; D uncertain. Germline assignment: CDR1 SNHLY and CDR2 FYNNEI. Trimming removed 3 bases at V and 3 bases at J, with 7 bases between. The CDR3 is 13 amino acids. In nucleotides, the CDR3 is TGTGCCAGCAGTGAGGCGGAAACAGATACGCAGTATTTT. This translates into CASSEAETDTQYF.